The rows below give T cell receptor beta chains drawn from one sample of a study of blood T cell repertoires in COVID-19. Measured with immunoSEQ multiplex PCR; TCRdb has only the in-frame clones, and not every one. The sample consists of approximately 69,000 clones, less than 75% of them appearing once. Source material: peripheral blood. These receptor sequences come from a man aged 60 to 69 with acute or convalescent COVID-19. Both conserved end residues are part of each CDR3. D genes are given only for firm matches. Clone size is not always given. Where it is, it says once, few, many or a class for expanded clones.

TRBJ1-2,-,TRBV5-1,-,CASSLDESGYGYTF,TGCGCCAGCAGCTTGGACGAGTCTGGCTATGGCTACACCTTC
TRBJ1-2,TRBD1,TRBV13,-,CASSLGTVVSYGYTF,TGTGCCAGCAGCTTGGGGACAGTCGTCTCCTATGGCTACACCTTC
TRBJ1-5,TRBD1,TRBV18,-,CASSPRGQYNQPQHF,TGTGCCAGCTCACCACGGGGACAGTATAATCAGCCCCAGCATTTT
TRBJ1-1,-,TRBV6-5,-,CASKELWNTEAFF,TGTGCCAGCAAGGAGCTGTGGAACACTGAAGCTTTCTTT
TRBJ1-3,TRBD1,TRBV30,-,CAWSISRTGRSGNTIYF,TGTGCCTGGAGTATCTCGAGGACAGGGAGGTCTGGAAACACCATATATTTT
TRBJ2-2,TRBD2,TRBV5-4,-,CASSLEAGENTGELFF,TGTGCCAGCAGCTTGGAGGCGGGGGAGAACACCGGGGAGCTGTTTTTT
TRBJ2-5,-,TRBV7-6,-,CASSLRFATSSGQETQYF,TGTGCCAGCAGCTTAAGATTTGCTACTAGCTCAGGTCAAGAGACCCAGTACTTC
TRBJ2-1,TRBD2,TRBV6-5,few,CASSSLAGGPIREQFF,TGTGCCAGCAGTTCCTTAGCGGGGGGGCCTATACGTGAGCAGTTCTTC
TRBJ1-3,-,TRBV11-2,-,CASSAQGNTIYF,TGTGCCAGCAGCGCCCAGGGAAACACCATATATTTT
TRBJ2-2,TRBD1,TRBV24-1,once,CATSDLTGGTGELFF,TGTGCCACCAGTGATCTGACAGGGGGCACCGGGGAGCTGTTTTTT
TRBJ1-5,-,TRBV25-1,once,CASSDLGDSNQPQHF,TGTGCCAGCAGTGATCTAGGGGATAGCAATCAGCCCCAGCATTTT
TRBJ1-2,TRBD1,TRBV3-1/TRBV3-2,-,CASSQDFSGGGGYTF,TGTGCCAGCAGCCAAGATTTCTCAGGGGGCGGTGGCTACACCTTC
TRBJ2-7,-,TRBV2,-,CASSEPRLAQLYEQYF,TGTGCCAGCAGTGAACCCCGGCTAGCTCAGCTCTACGAGCAGTACTTC
TRBJ2-7,TRBD2,TRBV5-1,-,CASSSGLANSYEQYF,TGCGCCAGCAGCAGTGGACTAGCGAACTCCTACGAGCAGTACTTC
TRBJ2-1,-,TRBV12-3/TRBV12-4,few,CASGPGVGEQFF,TGTGCCAGCGGCCCGGGGGTTGGTGAGCAGTTCTTC